Here is one T cell receptor beta chain with its context. This receptor's antigen is unknown. No clone much larger than this one lies a single base away; base qualities are absent. Collaborating institutions collected whole blood in K2EDTA tubes following their own protocols. For TCRbeta analysis, collaborators shipped samples as frozen whole blood, isolated PBMCs, or DNA extracted from either of those sample types. The immunoSEQ Assay, a bias-controlled multiplex PCR, was used to amplify TCRbeta CDR3 regions from genomic DNA. Per the original workflow: The number of nucleated cells in each sample was estimated by amplification of reference gene primers within the assay. To quantify the absolute abundance of each unique TCRbeta CDR3 rearrangement, sequence reads were collapsed and filtered. For each sample, productive Simpson clonality was calculated as the square root of Simpson's diversity index across productive rearrangements. TCRdb carries this immuneACCESS record with in-frame sequences only. Its versions omit some clonotypes, under half of them owing to an unresolved V gene in the studies checked, with the rest unexplained. For V, J and clone size, that table is used; D and trimming come from the DNA. The sample table holds about 140,000 clones, of which 80% to 90% were seen once. Roughly 10% of the sample goes to the ten largest clones.

The entry originates in a study of blood T cell repertoires in COVID-19 (dated by TCRdb to the early 2020s). Describing the broader study: The collaborator samples originated in the United States, Italy and Spain and spanned the acute and convalescent phases of COVID-19. The prospective study material was composed of cDNA or gDNA derived from T cells, B-cell-depleted T cells, or PBMCs. Subjects who had been exposed to COVID-19, were actively infected with it, or had recovered from it provided the deeply sampled blood TCRbeta repertoires that made up the dataset. The repertoires were released in a freely available public database meant as a resource for research on the immune response to SARS-CoV-2. Samples were obtained from the ongoing ImmuneRACE study (first 160 participants) and from 1,254 subjects provided by 6 global collaborators. Nearly every sample came with metadata listing a de-identified subject ID, COVID-19 status, age in years and sex. HLA class I and class II types, where available, came from metadata supplied by the sample provider rather than from assay-based typing.

Study-wide findings and limitations: How much clinical and demographic metadata was included differed by source and by participant, and the metadata was provided uncurated.

The V end loses 1 base and the J end loses 5 bases, and a stretch of 16 bases separates them. The CDR3 runs 16 residues from the cysteine to the phenylalanine. Only the CDR3 portion is preserved as DNA: 48 bases, with reading frame beginning at the first base. The germline V gene yields SGHVS for CDR1 and FQNEAQ for CDR2. Input material: peripheral blood. The receptor was derived from a man aged 60 to 69 with active or convalescent COVID-19. The sequence is built from TRBV7-8 and TRBJ2-3; D gene: possibly TRBD1, on 6 matching bases. The bases read TGTGCCAGCAGCTTAGGTCAGGGGAAGGGTGGAGATACGCAGTATTTT. Its protein product is CASSLGQGKGGDTQYF.